This record covers a single T cell receptor beta chain. Antigen: not known. This record comes from a study of T cell responses to AZD1222 COVID-19 vaccine. The CDR3 has 18 amino acids. Germline assignment: CDR1 SGHAT and CDR2 FQNNGV. The V gene end was trimmed by 2 bases and the J gene end by 5 bases; junction bases not matched to a gene: 10. Some clones are missing from TCRdb's copy, which holds only in-frame ones; the method was immunoSEQ multiplex PCR. The sample includes roughly 77,000 clones, approximately 90% of them seen just once. Findings and limits, study-wide: Elevations in Spike-specific TCR breadth and depth followed administration of two AZD1222 doses. Just a handful of AZD1222 recipients tested seropositive at baseline. Donors in the cohort were predominantly white British and more often female, and clonal diversity was possibly underestimated.

The chain joins TRBV11-2 to TRBJ2-2, with TRBD2 matching 11 bases. The sequence was collected from an adult in good health. This sample comprised peripheral blood, obtained on day 0 of MenACWY control vaccination. The CDR3 region is CASSLLPGLAAQTGELFF. Written as DNA, the CDR3 is TGTGCCAGCAGCTTACTACCGGGACTAGCGGCCCAGACCGGGGAGCTGTTTTTT.